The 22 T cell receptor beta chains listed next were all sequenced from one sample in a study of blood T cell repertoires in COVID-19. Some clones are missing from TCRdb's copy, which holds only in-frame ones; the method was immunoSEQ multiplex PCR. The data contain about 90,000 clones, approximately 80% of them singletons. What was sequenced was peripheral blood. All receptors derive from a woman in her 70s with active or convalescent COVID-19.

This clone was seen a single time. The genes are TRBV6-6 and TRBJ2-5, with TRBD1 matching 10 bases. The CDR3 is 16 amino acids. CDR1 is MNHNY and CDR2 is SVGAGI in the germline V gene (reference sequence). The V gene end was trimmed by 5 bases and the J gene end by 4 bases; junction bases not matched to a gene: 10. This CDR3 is CASSKGQGLWGETQYF. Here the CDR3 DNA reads TGTGCCAGCAGTAAGGGACAGGGGCTTTGGGGAGAGACCCAGTACTTC.

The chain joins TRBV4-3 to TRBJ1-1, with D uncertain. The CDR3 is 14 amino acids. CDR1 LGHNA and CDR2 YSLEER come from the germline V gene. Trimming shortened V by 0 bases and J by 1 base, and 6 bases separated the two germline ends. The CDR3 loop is CASSQERGNTEAFF. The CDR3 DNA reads TGCGCCAGCAGCCAAGAACGGGGGAACACTGAAGCTTTCTTT.

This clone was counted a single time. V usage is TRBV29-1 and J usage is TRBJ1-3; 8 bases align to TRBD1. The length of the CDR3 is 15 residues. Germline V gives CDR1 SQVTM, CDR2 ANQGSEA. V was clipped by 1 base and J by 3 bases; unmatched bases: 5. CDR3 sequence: CSVEGQGAGGNTIYF. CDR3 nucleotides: TGCAGCGTTGAAGGTCAGGGGGCAGGTGGAAACACCATATATTTT.

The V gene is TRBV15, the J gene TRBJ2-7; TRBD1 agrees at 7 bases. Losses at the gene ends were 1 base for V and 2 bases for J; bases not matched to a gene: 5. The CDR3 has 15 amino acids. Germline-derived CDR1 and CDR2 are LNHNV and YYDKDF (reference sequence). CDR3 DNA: TGTGCCACCAGCAGAGGAGGGGACAGAGCCTACGAGCAGTACTTC. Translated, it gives CATSRGGDRAYEQYF.

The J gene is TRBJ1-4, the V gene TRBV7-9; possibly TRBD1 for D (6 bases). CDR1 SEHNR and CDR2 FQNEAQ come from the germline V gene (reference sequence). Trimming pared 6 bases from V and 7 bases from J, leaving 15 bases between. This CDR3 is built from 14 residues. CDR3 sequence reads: CASRQAQGGEKLFF. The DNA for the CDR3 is TGTGCCAGCAGACAGGCCCAAGGGGGTGAAAAACTGTTTTTT.

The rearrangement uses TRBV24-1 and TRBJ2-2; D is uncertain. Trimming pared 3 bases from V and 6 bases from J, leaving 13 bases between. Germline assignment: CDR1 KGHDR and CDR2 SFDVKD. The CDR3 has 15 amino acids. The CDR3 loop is CATSDRVVTAGELFF. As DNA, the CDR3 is TGTGCCACCAGTGATCGGGTTGTCACTGCCGGGGAGCTGTTTTTT.

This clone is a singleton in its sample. CDR3: CAISPGQGAVYEQYF. The CDR3 region has the DNA TGTGCCATCAGCCCGGGACAGGGGGCGGTCTACGAGCAGTACTTC. V gene TRBV10-3 combines with J gene TRBJ2-7; 12 bases are shared with TRBD1. CDR1 is ENHRY and CDR2 is SYGVKD in the germline V gene. J was trimmed by 3 bases and V by 6 bases; bases with no gene match: 6. The CDR3 runs 15 residues.

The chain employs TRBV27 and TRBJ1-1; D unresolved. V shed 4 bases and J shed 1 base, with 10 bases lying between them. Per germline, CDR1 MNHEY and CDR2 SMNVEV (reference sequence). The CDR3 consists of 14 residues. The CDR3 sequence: CASSSPMRNTEAFF. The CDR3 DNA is TGTGCCAGCAGTTCTCCGATGCGGAACACTGAAGCTTTCTTT.

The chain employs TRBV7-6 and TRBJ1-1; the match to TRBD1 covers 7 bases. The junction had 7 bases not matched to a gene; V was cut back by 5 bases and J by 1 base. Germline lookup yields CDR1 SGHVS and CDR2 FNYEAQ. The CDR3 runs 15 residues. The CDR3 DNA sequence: TGTGCCAGCAGCCCGAGCCGACAGGGGAACACTGAAGCTTTCTTT. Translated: CASSPSRQGNTEAFF. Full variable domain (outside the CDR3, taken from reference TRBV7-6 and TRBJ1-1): GAGVSQSPRYKVTKRGQDVALRCDPISGHVSLYWYRQALGQGPEFLTYFNYEAQQDKSGLPNDRFSAERPEGSISTLTIQRTEQRDSAMYRCASSPSRQGNTEAFFGQGTRLTVV.

The CDR3 nucleotides are TGTGCCAGCAGCTTAGGGCTGGGGGCGGGTTCACCCCTCCACTTT. Its translation: CASSLGLGAGSPLHF. The V and J genes are TRBV7-2 and TRBJ1-6, with a weak D call TRBD1 (6 bases). The V end lost 1 base, the J end lost 9 bases, and 13 bases lay between the germline ends. The CDR3 consists of 15 residues. The germline V gene encodes CDR1 SGHTA and CDR2 FQGNSA.

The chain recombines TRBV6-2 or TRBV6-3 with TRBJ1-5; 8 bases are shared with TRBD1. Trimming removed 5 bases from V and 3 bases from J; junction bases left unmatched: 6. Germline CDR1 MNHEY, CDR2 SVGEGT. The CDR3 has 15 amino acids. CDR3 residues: CASSPGGFINQPQHF. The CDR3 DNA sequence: TGTGCCAGCAGTCCAGGGGGCTTTATCAATCAGCCCCAGCATTTT.

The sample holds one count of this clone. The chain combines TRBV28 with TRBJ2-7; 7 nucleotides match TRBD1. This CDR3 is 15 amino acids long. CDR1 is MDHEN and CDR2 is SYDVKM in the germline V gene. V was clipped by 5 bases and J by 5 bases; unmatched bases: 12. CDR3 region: CASSPSGQTINEQYF. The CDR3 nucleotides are TGTGCCAGCAGTCCCTCGGGACAGACGATCAACGAGCAGTACTTC.

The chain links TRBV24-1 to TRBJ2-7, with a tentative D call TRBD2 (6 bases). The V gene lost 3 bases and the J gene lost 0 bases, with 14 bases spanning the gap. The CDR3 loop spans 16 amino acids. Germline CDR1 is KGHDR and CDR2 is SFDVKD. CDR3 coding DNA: TGTGCCACCAGTGATGCCGGGAGCGGCGACTCCTACGAGCAGTACTTC. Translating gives CATSDAGSGDSYEQYF.

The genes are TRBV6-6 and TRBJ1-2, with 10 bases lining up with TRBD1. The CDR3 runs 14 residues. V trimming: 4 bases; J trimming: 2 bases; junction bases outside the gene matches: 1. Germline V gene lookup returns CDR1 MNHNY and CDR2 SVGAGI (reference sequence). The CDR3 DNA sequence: TGTGCCAGCAGTTCGGGACAGGGGAACTATGGCTACACCTTC. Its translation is CASSSGQGNYGYTF.

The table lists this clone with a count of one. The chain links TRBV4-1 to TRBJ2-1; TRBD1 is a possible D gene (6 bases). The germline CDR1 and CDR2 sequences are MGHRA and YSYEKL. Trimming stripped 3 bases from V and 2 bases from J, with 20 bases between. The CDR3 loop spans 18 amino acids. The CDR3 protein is CASSQRWGTGSAYNEQFF. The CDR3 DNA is TGCGCCAGCAGCCAGCGGTGGGGCACAGGGTCTGCCTACAATGAGCAGTTCTTC.

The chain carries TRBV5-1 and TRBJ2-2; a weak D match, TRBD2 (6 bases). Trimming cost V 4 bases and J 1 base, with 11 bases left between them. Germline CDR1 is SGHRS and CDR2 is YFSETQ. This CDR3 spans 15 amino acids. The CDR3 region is CASSAGSLNTGELFF. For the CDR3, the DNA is TGCGCCAGCAGCGCGGGATCTTTGAACACCGGGGAGCTGTTTTTT.

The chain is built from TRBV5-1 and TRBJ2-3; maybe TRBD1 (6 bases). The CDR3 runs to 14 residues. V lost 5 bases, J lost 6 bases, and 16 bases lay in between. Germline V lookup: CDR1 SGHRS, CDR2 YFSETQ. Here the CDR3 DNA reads TGCGCCAGCAGTTCCGGGACACCCCCGGATACGCAGTATTTT. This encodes CASSSGTPPDTQYF.

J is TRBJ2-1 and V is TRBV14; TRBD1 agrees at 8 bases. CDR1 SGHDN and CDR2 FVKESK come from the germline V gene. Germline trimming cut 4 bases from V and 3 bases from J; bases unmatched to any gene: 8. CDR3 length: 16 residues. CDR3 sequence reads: CASSPIDRGYYNEQFF. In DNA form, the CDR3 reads TGTGCCAGCAGCCCAATAGACAGGGGATACTACAATGAGCAGTTCTTC.

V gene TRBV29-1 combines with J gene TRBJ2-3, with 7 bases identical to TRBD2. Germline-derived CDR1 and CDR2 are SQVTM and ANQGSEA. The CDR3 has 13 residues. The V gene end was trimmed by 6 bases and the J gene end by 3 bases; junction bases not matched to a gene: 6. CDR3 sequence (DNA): TGCAGCGTGGGCGGGGGAGTGACAGATACGCAGTATTTT. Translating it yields CSVGGGVTDTQYF.

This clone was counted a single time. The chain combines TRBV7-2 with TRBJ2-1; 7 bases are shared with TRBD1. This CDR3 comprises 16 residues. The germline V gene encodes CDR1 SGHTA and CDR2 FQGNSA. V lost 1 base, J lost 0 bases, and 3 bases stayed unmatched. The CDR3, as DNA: TGTGCCAGCAGCTTAGGTGGGACAGCCTCCTACAATGAGCAGTTCTTC. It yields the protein CASSLGGTASYNEQFF.

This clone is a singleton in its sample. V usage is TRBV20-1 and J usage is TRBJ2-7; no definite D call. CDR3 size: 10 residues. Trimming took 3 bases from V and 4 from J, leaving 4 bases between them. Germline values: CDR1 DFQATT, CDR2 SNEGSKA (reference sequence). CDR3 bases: TGCAGTGCTAGCCGGTACGAGCAGTACTTC. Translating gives CSASRYEQYF.

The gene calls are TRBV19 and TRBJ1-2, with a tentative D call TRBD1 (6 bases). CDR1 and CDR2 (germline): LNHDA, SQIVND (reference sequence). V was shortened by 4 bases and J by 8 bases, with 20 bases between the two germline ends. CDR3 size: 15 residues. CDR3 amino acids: CASSRGTLGSGGYTF. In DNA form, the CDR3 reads TGTGCCAGTAGTAGGGGGACACTAGGGTCCGGCGGCTACACCTTC.